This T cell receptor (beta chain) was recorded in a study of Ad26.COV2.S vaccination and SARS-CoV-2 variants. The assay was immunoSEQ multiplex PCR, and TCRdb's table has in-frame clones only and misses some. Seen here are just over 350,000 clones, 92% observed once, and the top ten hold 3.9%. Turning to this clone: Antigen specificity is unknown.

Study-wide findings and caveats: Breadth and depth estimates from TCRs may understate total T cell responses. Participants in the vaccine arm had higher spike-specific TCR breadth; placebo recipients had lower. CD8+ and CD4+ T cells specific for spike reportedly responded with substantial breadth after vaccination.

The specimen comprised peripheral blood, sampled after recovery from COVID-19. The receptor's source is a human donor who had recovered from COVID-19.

CDR3 nucleotides: TGTGCCAGCAGCAGCAGGGTCGGGGGCACAGATACGCAGTATTTT. Protein sequence: CASSSRVGGTDTQYF. The chain is built from TRBV9 and TRBJ2-3, with D perhaps TRBD1 or TRBD2 (5 bases each). CDR1 SGDLS and CDR2 YYNGEE come from the germline V gene. The V and J ends lost 4 bases and 1 base respectively, with 13 bases between them. This CDR3 is built from 15 residues. Filled out from reference TRBV9 and TRBJ2-3, the complete variable domain reads DSGVTQTPKHLITATGQRVTLRCSPRSGDLSVYWYQQSLDQGLQFLIQYYNGEERAKGNILERFSAQQFPDLHSELNLSSLELGDSALYFCASSSRVGGTDTQYFGPGTRLTVL.